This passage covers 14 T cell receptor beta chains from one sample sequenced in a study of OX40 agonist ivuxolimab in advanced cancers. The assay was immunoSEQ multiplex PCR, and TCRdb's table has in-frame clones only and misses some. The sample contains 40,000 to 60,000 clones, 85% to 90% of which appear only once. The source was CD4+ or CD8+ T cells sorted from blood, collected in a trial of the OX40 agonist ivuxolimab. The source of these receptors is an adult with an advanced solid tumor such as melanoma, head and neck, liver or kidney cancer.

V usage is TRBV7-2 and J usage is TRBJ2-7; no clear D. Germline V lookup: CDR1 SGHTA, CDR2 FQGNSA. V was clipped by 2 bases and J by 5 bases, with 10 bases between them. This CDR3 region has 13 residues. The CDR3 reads CASSLIQTNEQYF. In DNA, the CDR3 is TGTGCCAGCAGCTTAATACAGACCAACGAGCAGTACTTC.

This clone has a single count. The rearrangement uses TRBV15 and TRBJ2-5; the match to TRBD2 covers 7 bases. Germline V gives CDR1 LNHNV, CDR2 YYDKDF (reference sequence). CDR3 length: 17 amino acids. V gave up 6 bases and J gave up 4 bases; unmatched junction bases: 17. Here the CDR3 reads CATSPGLVSDQAETQYF. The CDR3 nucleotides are TGTGCCACCAGTCCCGGACTAGTTTCAGACCAAGCAGAGACCCAGTACTTC.

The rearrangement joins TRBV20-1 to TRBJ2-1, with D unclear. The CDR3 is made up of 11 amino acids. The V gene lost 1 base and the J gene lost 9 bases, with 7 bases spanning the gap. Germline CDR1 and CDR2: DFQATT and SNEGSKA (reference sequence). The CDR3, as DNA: TGCAGTGCTAGAGTGGTGGGTGAGCAGTTCTTC. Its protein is CSARVVGEQFF.

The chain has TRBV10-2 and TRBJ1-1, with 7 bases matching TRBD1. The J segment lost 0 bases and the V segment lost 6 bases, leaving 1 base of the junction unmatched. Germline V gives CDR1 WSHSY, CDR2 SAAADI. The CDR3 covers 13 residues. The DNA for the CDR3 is TGCGCCAGCAGGGGACAGATGAACACTGAAGCTTTCTTT. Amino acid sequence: CASRGQMNTEAFF.

The chain's CDR3 is CASSIQWSTPTDTQYF. DNA for the CDR3: TGTGCCAGTAGTATCCAGTGGTCCACGCCCACGGATACGCAGTATTTT. This chain uses TRBV19 with TRBJ2-3; no firm D call. V was cut by 3 bases and J by 6 bases, with 19 bases left in between. The CDR3 is 16 residues long. CDR1 LNHDA and CDR2 SQIVND come from the germline V gene (reference sequence).

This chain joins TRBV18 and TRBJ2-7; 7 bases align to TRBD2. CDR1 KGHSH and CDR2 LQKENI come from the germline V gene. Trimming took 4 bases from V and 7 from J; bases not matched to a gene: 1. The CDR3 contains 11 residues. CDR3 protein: CASSRREEQYF. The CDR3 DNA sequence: TGTGCCAGCTCACGGCGGGAGGAGCAGTACTTC.

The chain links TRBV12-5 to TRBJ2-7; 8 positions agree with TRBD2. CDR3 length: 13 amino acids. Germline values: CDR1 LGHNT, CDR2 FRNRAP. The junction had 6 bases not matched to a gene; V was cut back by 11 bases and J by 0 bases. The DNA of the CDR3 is TGTGCTTCGGGGGGGCAGCACTCCTACGAGCAGTACTTC. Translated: CASGGQHSYEQYF.

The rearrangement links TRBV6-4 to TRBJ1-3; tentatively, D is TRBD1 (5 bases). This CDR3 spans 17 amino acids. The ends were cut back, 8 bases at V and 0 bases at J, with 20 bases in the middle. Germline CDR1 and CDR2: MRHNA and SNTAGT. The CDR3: CASPRGERPRSGNTIYF. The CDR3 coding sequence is TGTGCCAGCCCACGGGGGGAGAGGCCCCGCTCTGGAAACACCATATATTTT.

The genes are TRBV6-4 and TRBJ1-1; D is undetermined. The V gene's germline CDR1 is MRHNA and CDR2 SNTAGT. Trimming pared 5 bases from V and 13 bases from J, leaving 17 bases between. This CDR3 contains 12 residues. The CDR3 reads CASSTDGFKLFF. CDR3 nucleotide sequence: TGTGCCAGCAGTACCGACGGCTTTAAGCTTTTCTTT.

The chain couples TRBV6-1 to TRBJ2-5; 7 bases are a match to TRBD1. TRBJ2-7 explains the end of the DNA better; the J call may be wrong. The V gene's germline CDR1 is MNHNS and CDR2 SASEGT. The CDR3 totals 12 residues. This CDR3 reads CASSRTGAEQYF. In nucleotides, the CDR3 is TGTGCCAGCAGTCGAACAGGGGCCGAGCAGTACTTC.

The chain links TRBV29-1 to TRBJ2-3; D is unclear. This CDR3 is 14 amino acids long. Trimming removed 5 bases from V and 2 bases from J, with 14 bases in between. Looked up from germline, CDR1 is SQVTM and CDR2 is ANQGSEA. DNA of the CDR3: TGCAGCGTTAGGTTTTTACAGTACACAGATACGCAGTATTTT. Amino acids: CSVRFLQYTDTQYF.

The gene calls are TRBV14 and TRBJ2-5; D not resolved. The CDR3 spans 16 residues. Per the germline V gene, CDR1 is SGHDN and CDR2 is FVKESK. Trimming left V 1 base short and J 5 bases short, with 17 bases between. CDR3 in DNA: TGTGCCAGCAGCCAAGCGGCCCAGCTCAAGGCGGAGACCCAGTACTTC. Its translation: CASSQAAQLKAETQYF.

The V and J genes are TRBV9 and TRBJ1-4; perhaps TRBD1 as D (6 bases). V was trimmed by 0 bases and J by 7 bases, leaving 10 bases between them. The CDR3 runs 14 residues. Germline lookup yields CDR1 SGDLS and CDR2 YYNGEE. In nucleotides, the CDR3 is TGTGCCAGCAGCGTAGAGGGGGGCCGTGAAAAACTGTTTTTT. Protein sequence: CASSVEGGREKLFF.

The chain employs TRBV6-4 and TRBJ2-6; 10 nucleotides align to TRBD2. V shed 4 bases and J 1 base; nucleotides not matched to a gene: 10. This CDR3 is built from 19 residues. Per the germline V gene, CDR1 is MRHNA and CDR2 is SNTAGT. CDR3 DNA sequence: TGTGCCAGCAGTGTGGGGCTAGCGGGGGTTTTTTCTGGGGCCAACGTCCTGACTTTC. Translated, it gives CASSVGLAGVFSGANVLTF.